The rows below give T cell receptor beta chains drawn from one sample of a study of identical twins. TCRdb called the 5' RACE reads again in MiXCR, with one record for every CDR3 protein. The table records about 150,000 distinct CDR3 sequences, 3.5% of them present only once. The specimen sequenced was memory T cells sorted from blood. These TCRs come from a man aged 18-30 years in good health. Each CDR3 is given with its conserved first and last residue. The order of the fields is V gene, J gene, clone size, D gene, CDR3 DNA, CDR3 protein. A D gene is named only where the DNA matches it firmly. Size is omitted from some rows. Given values are once, few, many or a class for expanded clones.

TRBV5-1	TRBJ2-2	many	NA	TGCGCCAGCAGCTTGGAGGTGAATACCGGGGAGCTGTTTTTT	CASSLEVNTGELFF
TRBV20-1	TRBJ2-7	many	TRBD1	TGCAGTGCTAGAGGCTCACAGGGGGCCTACGAGCAGTACTTC	CSARGSQGAYEQYF
TRBV30	TRBJ1-2	many	NA	TGTGCCTGGAGTTCACGAGGCAGAGGCTATGGCTACACCTTC	CAWSSRGRGYGYTF
TRBV5-1	TRBJ2-1	few	NA	TGCGCCAGCAGCCCAAGGACAGACAATGAGCAGTTCTTC	CASSPRTDNEQFF
TRBV12-3/TRBV12-4	TRBJ1-1	many	NA	TGTGCCAGCAGTTTCGGCGGGTCAGACACTGAAGCTTTCTTT	CASSFGGSDTEAFF
TRBV5-1	TRBJ1-2	medium-sized	NA	TGCGCCAGCAGCTTGGTTTGGGGCGCGGGCTATGGCTACACCTTC	CASSLVWGAGYGYTF
TRBV12-3/TRBV12-4	TRBJ1-5	many	NA	TGTGCCAGCAGCAAGACACAGAGCAATCAGCCCCAGCATTTT	CASSKTQSNQPQHF
TRBV6-5	TRBJ2-1	many	NA	TGTGCCAGCGATCTCCGTGATGAGCAGTTCTTC	CASDLRDEQFF
TRBV20-1	TRBJ2-1	many	TRBD2	TGCAGTGCTAGATCCCCGGAGAGCGGACTAGCGCGCAATGAGCAGTTCTTC	CSARSPESGLARNEQFF
TRBV5-1	TRBJ2-7	NA	TRBD1	TGCGCCAGCAGCCTGACAGGGGGCGTCAACGAGCAGTACTTC	CASSLTGGVNEQYF
TRBV6-1	TRBJ2-7	many	NA	TGTGCCAGCAGTAGGGCAAGGGGACACGAGCAGTACTTC	CASSRARGHEQYF
TRBV20-1	TRBJ2-2	many	NA	TGCAGTGCTTATACACGTAGCCAAGGATACCTCGCCGGGGAGCTGTTTTTT	CSAYTRSQGYLAGELFF
TRBV7-2	TRBJ2-7	many	TRBD1	TGTGCCAGCAGCCCCCGGACAGGGCTATCCTACGAGCAGTACTTC	CASSPRTGLSYEQYF
TRBV4-2	TRBJ2-5	many	NA	TGTGCCAGCAGCCAAGAATGGATAGGAGAGACCCAGTACTTC	CASSQEWIGETQYF
TRBV9	TRBJ2-1	many	NA	TGTGCCAGCAGCGTAAGGGGGACGGTGGTCGATGAGCAGTTCTTC	CASSVRGTVVDEQFF
TRBV12-3/TRBV12-4	TRBJ1-1	many	TRBD1	TGTGCCAGCACCACCGACAGGGGCGACACTGAAGCTTTCTTT	CASTTDRGDTEAFF
TRBV27	TRBJ1-2	many	TRBD1	TGTGCCAGCAGTAGCGGACAGGGCTTCCATGGCTACACCTTC	CASSSGQGFHGYTF
TRBV29-1	TRBJ1-4	many	TRBD1	TGCAGCGTTGAAGATGGGACAGGGCTGGAAAAACTGTTTTTT	CSVEDGTGLEKLFF
TRBV5-1	TRBJ2-5	few	TRBD1	TGCGCCAGCAGCTTACCAGGGGGTTCAGAGACCCAGTACTTC	CASSLPGGSETQYF
TRBV27	TRBJ2-6	many	NA	TGTGCCAGCAGTTTATTCGGGGATAGCTCTGGGGCCAACGTCCTGACTTTC	CASSLFGDSSGANVLTF
TRBV3-1	TRBJ1-2	NA	NA	TGTGCCAGCAGCCAAGGAGATGGCTACACCTTC	CASSQGDGYTF
TRBV14	TRBJ2-5	few	TRBD2	TGTGCCAGCAGCCACCCAGGACTAGGGCAAGAGACCCAGTACTTC	CASSHPGLGQETQYF
TRBV28	TRBJ2-5	many	NA	TGTGCCAGCAGTTCACAGGTCCAGTGGGGGGTCCAGTACTTC	CASSSQVQWGVQYF
TRBV20-1	TRBJ2-7	many	NA	TGCAGTGGGTCAGAAGGGATCTACGAGCAGTACTTC	CSGSEGIYEQYF
TRBV29-1	TRBJ2-3	many	NA	TGCAGCGTTGAAGATCGAGGGCTCGGGTGGACGCAGTATTTT	CSVEDRGLGWTQYF
TRBV3-1	TRBJ2-5	many	NA	TGTGCCAGCAGCCAAGGGCAGCTCACCTTAGAGACCCAGTACTTC	CASSQGQLTLETQYF
TRBV7-9	TRBJ1-2	many	TRBD1	TGTGCCAGCGCGACAGGGGATAGGGGCTACACCTTC	CASATGDRGYTF
TRBV5-1	TRBJ2-1	NA	TRBD1	TGCGCCAGCAGCTCCGGACAGGGGTCTGAGCAGTTCTTC	CASSSGQGSEQFF
TRBV15	TRBJ2-5	many	NA	TGTGCCACCAGCAGGGATAAGAAACGACAAGAGACCCAGTACTTC	CATSRDKKRQETQYF